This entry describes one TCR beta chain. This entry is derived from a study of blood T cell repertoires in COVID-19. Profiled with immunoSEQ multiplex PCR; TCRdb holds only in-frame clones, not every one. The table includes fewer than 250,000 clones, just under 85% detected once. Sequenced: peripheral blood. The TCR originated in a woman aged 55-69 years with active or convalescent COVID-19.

The CDR3 is CASSLAGREDTF. The CDR3 DNA reads as TGTGCCAGCAGCTTAGCGGGCAGGGAGGACACCTTC. The rearrangement uses TRBV11-2 and TRBJ1-2; weak D call: TRBD1 (5 bases). The CDR3 spans 12 residues. From germline, CDR1 is SGHAT and CDR2 FQNNGV. V gave up 1 base and J gave up 12 bases, with 12 bases separating them.